The text below deals with one TCR beta chain. For TCRbeta, the library was prepared with unique molecular identifiers. From the PCR reads, TCRdb called clonotypes with MiXCR, one entry per CDR3 protein. The repertoire holds about 400,000 distinct CDR3 sequences, with roughly 20% as singletons. This CDR3 is built from 14 residues. Germline V CDR1 and CDR2: SGHTA, FQGNSA. The V and J ends lost 5 bases and 1 base respectively, with 11 bases between them. These data belong to a study of T-cell reconstitution after alpha-beta-depleted transplantation in children. This clonotype was obtained from a human donor who donated a stem cell graft to a child with acute myeloid leukemia. The chain uses TRBV7-2 and TRBJ1-1; D unresolved. This material consisted of PBMCs from the stem cell graft donor, taken from the stem cell graft. This chain's CDR3 is CASSMGKWNTEAFF. The CDR3 coding sequence is TGTGCCAGCAGCATGGGAAAGTGGAACACTGAAGCTTTCTTT.